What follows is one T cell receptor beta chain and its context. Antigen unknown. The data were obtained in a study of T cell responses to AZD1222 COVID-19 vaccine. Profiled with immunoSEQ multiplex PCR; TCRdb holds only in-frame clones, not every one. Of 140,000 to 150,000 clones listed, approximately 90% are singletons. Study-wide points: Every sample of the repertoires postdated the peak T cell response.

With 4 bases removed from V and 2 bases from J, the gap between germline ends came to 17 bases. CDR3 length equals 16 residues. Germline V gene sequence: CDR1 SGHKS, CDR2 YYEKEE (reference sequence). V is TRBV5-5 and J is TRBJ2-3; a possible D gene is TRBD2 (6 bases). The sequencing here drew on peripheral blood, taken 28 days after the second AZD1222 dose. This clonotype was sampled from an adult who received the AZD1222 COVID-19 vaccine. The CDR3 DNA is TGTGCCAGCAGCGCGGGACCGACCGATTTCACAGATACGCAGTATTTT. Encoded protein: CASSAGPTDFTDTQYF.